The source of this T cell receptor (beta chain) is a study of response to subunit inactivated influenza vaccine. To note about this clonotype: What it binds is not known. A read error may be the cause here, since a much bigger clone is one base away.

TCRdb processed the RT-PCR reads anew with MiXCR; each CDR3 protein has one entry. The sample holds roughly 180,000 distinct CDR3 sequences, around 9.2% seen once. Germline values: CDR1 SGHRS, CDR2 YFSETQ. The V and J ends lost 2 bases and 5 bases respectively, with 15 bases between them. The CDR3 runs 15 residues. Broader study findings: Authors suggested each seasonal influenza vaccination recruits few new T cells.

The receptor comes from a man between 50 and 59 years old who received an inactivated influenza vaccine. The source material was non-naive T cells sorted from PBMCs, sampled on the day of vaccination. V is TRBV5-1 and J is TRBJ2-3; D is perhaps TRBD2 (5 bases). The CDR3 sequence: CASSFSGRPIDTQYF. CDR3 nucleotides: TGCGCCAGCAGCTTTTCGGGAAGGCCCATAGATACGCAGTATTTT.